The T cell receptor (beta chain) under discussion was sequenced for a study of T cell responses to AZD1222 COVID-19 vaccine. Study in general: Investigators merged groups given second doses at roughly 4 or roughly 12 weeks.

Measured with immunoSEQ multiplex PCR; TCRdb has only the in-frame clones, and not every one. The data contain about 110,000 clones, roughly 84% of them singletons. Study-wide points: After the peak T cell response, and only then, were repertoires sampled. Nearly half of unique spike-specific TCRs reportedly avoided B.1.351 and B.1.1.7 mutated regions. Recipients of AZD1222 seropositive at baseline numbered only 5 or 6.

This CDR3 spans 14 amino acids. Germline V gives CDR1 LNHDA, CDR2 SQIVND (reference sequence). With 5 bases clipped from V and 11 bases from J, the junction kept 14 bases outside the gene matches. A remark on this clone: Its matching antigen is unknown.

Specimen: peripheral blood, collected on day 0 of AZD1222 vaccination. This clonotype was sampled from an adult in good health. The chain recombines TRBV19 with TRBJ2-7, with TRBD1 matching over 8 bases. The CDR3 sequence: CASSPGTGEIKKYF. The CDR3 region has the DNA TGTGCCAGTAGTCCAGGGACAGGAGAAATTAAGAAGTACTTC.